This T cell receptor beta chain came from a study of cytomegalovirus exposure and HLA in healthy donors. It was with 60 Vbeta and 13 Jbeta primers that the PCR ran. The authors' processing: The count from a later analysis was some 80 million unique TCR beta chains, some 9.9 million of them shared. Some clones are missing from TCRdb's copy, which holds only in-frame ones; the method was immunoSEQ multiplex PCR. The V and J calls and clone size come from that table; D and trimming were worked out from the DNA. The sample has roughly 100,000 clones, roughly four fifths seen once. Concerning this clone itself: The target antigen is unknown.

The CDR3 is 15 residues long. The V gene's germline CDR1 is SGHTS and CDR2 YDEGEE. V dropped 5 bases and J dropped 5; count of bases not matched to a gene: 8. Study-level points and caveats: Earlier analysis looked at TCR beta V segments, and most were productive about 90% or about 30% of the time. Most sequenced TCRs were rare (though some public TCRs occurred in many donors). One variant, a missense change in DCLRE1C, was linked in a later analysis to TCR beta V- and J-gene trimming.

The clonotype was recovered from a man aged 35 to 55 in good health and CMV-seronegative. The sample consisted of PBMCs. The chain joins TRBV5-8 to TRBJ2-1; 9 nucleotides agree with TRBD1. CDR3 sequence: CASRSGQGWDNEQFF. The CDR3 bases are TGTGCCAGCAGATCTGGACAGGGGTGGGACAATGAGCAGTTCTTC.